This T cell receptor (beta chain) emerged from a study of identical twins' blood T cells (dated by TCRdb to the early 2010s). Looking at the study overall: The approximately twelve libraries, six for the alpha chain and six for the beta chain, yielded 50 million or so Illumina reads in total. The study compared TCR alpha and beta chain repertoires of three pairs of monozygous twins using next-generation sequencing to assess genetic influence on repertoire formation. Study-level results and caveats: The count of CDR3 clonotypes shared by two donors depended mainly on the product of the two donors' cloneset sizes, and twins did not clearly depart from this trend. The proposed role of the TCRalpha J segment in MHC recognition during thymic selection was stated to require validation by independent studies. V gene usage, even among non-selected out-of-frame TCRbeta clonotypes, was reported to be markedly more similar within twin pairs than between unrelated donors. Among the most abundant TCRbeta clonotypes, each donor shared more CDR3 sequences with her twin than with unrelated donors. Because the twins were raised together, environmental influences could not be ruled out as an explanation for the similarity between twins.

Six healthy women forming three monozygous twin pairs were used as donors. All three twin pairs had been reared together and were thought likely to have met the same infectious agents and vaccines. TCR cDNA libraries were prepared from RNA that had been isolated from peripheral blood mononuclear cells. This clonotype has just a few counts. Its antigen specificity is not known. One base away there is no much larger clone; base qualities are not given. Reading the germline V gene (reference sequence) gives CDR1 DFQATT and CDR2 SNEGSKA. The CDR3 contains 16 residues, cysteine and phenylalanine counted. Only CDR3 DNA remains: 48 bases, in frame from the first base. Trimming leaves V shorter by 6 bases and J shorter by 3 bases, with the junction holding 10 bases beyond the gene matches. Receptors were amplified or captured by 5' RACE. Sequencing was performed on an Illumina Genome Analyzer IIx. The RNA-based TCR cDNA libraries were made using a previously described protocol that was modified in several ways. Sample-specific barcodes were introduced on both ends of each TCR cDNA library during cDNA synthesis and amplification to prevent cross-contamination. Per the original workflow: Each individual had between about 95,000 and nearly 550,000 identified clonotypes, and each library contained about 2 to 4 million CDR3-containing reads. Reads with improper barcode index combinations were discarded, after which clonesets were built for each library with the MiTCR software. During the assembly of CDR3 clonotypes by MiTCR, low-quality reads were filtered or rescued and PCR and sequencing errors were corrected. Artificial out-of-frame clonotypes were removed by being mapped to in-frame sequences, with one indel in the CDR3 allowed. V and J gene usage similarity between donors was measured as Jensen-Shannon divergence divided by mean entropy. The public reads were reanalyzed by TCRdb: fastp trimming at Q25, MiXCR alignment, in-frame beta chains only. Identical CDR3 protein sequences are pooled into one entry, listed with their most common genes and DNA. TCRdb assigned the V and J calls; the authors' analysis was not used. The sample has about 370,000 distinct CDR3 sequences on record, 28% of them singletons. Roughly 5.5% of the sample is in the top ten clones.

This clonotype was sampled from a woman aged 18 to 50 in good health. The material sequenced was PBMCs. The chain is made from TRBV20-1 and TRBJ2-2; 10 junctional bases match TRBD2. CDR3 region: CSAGLAGVADTGELFF. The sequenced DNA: TGCAGTGCCGGCCTAGCGGGAGTCGCGGACACCGGGGAGCTGTTTTTT.